Detailed here is one T cell receptor beta chain. V dropped 8 bases and J dropped 0 bases, with 17 bases sitting between them. Germline CDR1 is MDHEN and CDR2 is SYDVKM. The CDR3 is made up of 16 amino acids. 13 Jbeta primers and 60 Vbeta primers were used for the PCR. Sequencing was performed with immunoSEQ multiplex PCR; in TCRdb, only in-frame clones are kept and a portion is missing. The sample has hundreds of thousands of clones, 83% seen once. These data are taken from a study of cytomegalovirus exposure and HLA in healthy donors. As for the study in general: The early release's HLA-typed donors yielded 78 million or so unique TCRs.

The TCR originated in a girl between 5 and 17 years old in good health and CMV-seronegative. The sequenced sample was PBMCs. The chain is built from TRBV28 and TRBJ1-3; no clear D. Here the CDR3 reads CASDSPGANSGNTIYF. DNA for the CDR3: TGTGCCAGCGATTCTCCGGGAGCCAACTCTGGAAACACCATATATTTT. The full variable domain, in which reference TRBV28 and TRBJ1-3 provide the parts outside the CDR3, is DVKVTQSSRYLVKRTGEKVFLECVQDMDHENMFWYRQDPGLGLRLIYFSYDVKMKEKGDIPEGYSVSREKKERFSLILESASTNQTSMYLCASDSPGANSGNTIYFGEGSWLTVV.